This T cell receptor (beta chain) was sequenced for a study of T-cell memory formation after mild COVID-19. TCRdb used MiXCR to reprocess the 5' RACE reads, holding one entry per CDR3 protein. The sample consists of roughly 510,000 distinct CDR3 sequences, about 18% of them appearing once. The CDR3 is 12 amino acids. V was trimmed by 6 bases and J by 4 bases, leaving 9 bases between them. Germline lookup yields CDR1 ENHRY and CDR2 SYGVKD. The receptor's source is an adult woman who had mild COVID-19 (a few samples of this study predate the infection). Cell type and time point are not known. The specimen sequenced was PBMCs or a T cell subset sorted from them (not recorded which). The chain joins TRBV10-3 to TRBJ1-1; unclear D gene. The CDR3: CAISLPGTEAFF. CDR3 DNA: TGTGCCATCAGCCTCCCTGGCACTGAAGCTTTCTTT.